A single sample is the source of the 20 T cell receptor beta chains below, sequenced in a study of early T cells in non-severe SARS-CoV-2 infection. One entry per CDR3 protein, called by TCRdb with MiXCR from the 5' RACE reads. The data contain 110,000 or so distinct CDR3 sequences, 9.5% to 13% of them singletons. Sequenced input: whole blood. The receptor source for this set is an adult who was a healthcare worker with PCR-confirmed SARS-CoV-2 infection or an uninfected control (not recorded which).

There are a few counts of this clonotype. This chain uses TRBV11-2 with TRBJ1-5, with D hard to call. Germline assignment: CDR1 SGHAT and CDR2 FQNNGV. The CDR3 is 13 amino acids. V gave up 5 bases and J gave up 4 bases, with 9 bases separating them. The CDR3 DNA is TGTGCCAGCAGCAGGGCCCTAAATCAGCCCCAGCATTTT. Its protein is CASSRALNQPQHF.

This clonotype was counted a few times. The chain recombines TRBV20-1 with TRBJ2-7; 8 nucleotides match TRBD2. V lost 5 bases, J lost 0 bases, and 3 bases stayed unmatched. The CDR3 has 13 residues. The germline V gene encodes CDR1 DFQATT and CDR2 SNEGSKA (reference sequence). This CDR3 reads CSAFGLASYEQYF. DNA of the CDR3: TGCAGTGCTTTCGGACTAGCCTCCTACGAGCAGTACTTC.

This clonotype was counted at least ten times. CDR3 sequence: CASRGEGKGGETQYF. The DNA for the CDR3 is TGCGCCAGCAGAGGAGAGGGGAAGGGGGGAGAGACCCAGTACTTC. The V call is TRBV10-2, the J call TRBJ2-5; D might be TRBD1 or TRBD2, each matching 6 bases. Between the trimmed V and J ends, which lost 6 bases and 4 bases, there was a span of 18 bases. The CDR3 runs 15 residues. Germline V gives CDR1 WSHSY, CDR2 SAAADI.

The genes are TRBV19 and TRBJ2-3; D perhaps matches TRBD1 (5 bases). Trimming left V 1 base short and J 3 bases short, with 14 bases between. CDR3 length: 16 amino acids. The germline CDR1 and CDR2 sequences are LNHDA and SQIVND (reference sequence). The CDR3 nucleotides are TGTGCCAGTAGTATAGGGTGGGTCAGGGTGACAGATACGCAGTATTTT. Its translation is CASSIGWVRVTDTQYF.

This chain links TRBV6-1 with TRBJ2-3, with 13 bases matching TRBD2. Trimming took 8 bases from V and 3 from J; bases not matched to a gene: 5. In germline, CDR1 is MNHNS, CDR2 SASEGT. This CDR3 is built from 15 residues. The CDR3 spells CASLGLAGKTDTQYF. Written as DNA, the CDR3 is TGTGCCAGCCTGGGACTAGCGGGGAAGACAGATACGCAGTATTTT.

V gene TRBV20-1 combines with J gene TRBJ2-5; 7 bases line up with TRBD2. CDR1 is DFQATT and CDR2 is SNEGSKA in the germline V gene (reference sequence). With V trimmed by 0 bases and J by 4 bases, 8 bases remained unmatched. This CDR3 contains 15 residues. CDR3 in amino acids: CSAREHGTKGETQYF. The CDR3 bases are TGCAGTGCTAGAGAACACGGGACTAAAGGAGAGACCCAGTACTTC.

This clonotype was counted a few times. The chain uses TRBV7-8 and TRBJ2-7; unclear D gene. This CDR3 is 14 amino acids long. Germline loops: CDR1 SGHVS, CDR2 FQNEAQ. V lost 1 base, J lost 1 base, and 8 bases lay in between. The CDR3 loop reads CASSLGSGSYEQYF. CDR3 sequence (DNA): TGTGCCAGCAGCTTAGGTTCAGGTTCCTACGAGCAGTACTTC.

This clonotype has a handful of counts. The rearrangement uses TRBV28 and TRBJ2-7; the D is unclear. Per the germline V gene, CDR1 is MDHEN and CDR2 is SYDVKM. The CDR3 has 11 amino acids. V lost 2 bases and J 6 bases, leaving 5 bases between the germline ends. The CDR3 here is CASSLGTEQYF. In nucleotides, the CDR3 is TGTGCCAGCAGTTTAGGCACCGAGCAGTACTTC.

In its sample, this clonotype was seen a few times. V and J are TRBV2 and TRBJ1-1, with a weak D call TRBD1 (5 bases). This CDR3 is 15 amino acids long. Germline CDR1 SNHLY, CDR2 FYNNEI. Trimming stripped 7 bases from V and 0 bases from J, with 15 bases between. The CDR3 protein is CASTREGFMNTEAFF. The CDR3 bases are TGTGCCAGCACCAGGGAGGGGTTCATGAACACTGAAGCTTTCTTT.

The chain's CDR3 is CASSLGRMRDEQFF. In DNA, the CDR3 is TGCGCCAGCAGCTTAGGGCGCATGAGGGATGAGCAGTTCTTC. The chain links TRBV5-1 to TRBJ2-1; D is possibly TRBD2 (5 bases). The CDR3 sequence is 14 residues long. Germline assignment: CDR1 SGHRS and CDR2 YFSETQ. Trimming left V 2 bases short and J 8 bases short, with 14 bases between.

This clonotype has a count of ten or more. The J gene is TRBJ2-5, the V gene TRBV5-5; possible D gene TRBD1, 6 bases. CDR3 length: 13 amino acids. Germline CDR1 SGHKS, CDR2 YYEKEE (reference sequence). Trimming shortened V by 2 bases and J by 5 bases, and 10 bases separated the two germline ends. This CDR3 reads CASSLGGRETQYF. CDR3 in DNA: TGTGCCAGCAGCTTAGGGGGACGGGAGACCCAGTACTTC.

This clonotype occurred many times. The CDR3 nucleotides are TGTGCCTCCCACCGCCCCGGGGCCAACGTCCTGACTTTC. This codes for CASHRPGANVLTF. The chain couples TRBV6-5 to TRBJ2-6; no clear D. This CDR3 region has 13 residues. V lost 11 bases and J 4 bases, leaving 12 bases between the germline ends. The germline V gene encodes CDR1 MNHEY and CDR2 SVGAGI.

This clonotype has more than one count but fewer than ten. The V and J genes are TRBV29-1 and TRBJ1-2; 10 bases agree with TRBD1. Germline V gives CDR1 SQVTM, CDR2 ANQGSEA. J gave up 2 bases and V 3 bases, and 0 bases lay outside the gene matches. The CDR3 contains 13 residues. The CDR3 nucleotides read TGCAGCGTTGAGGACAGGGGGAACTATGGCTACACCTTC. This codes for CSVEDRGNYGYTF.

With respect to this clonotype: One base away lies a much larger clone, so this may be a sequencing read error. V gene TRBV27 combines with J gene TRBJ2-2; D is unclear. This CDR3 region has 12 residues. Germline lookup yields CDR1 MNHEY and CDR2 SMNVEV (reference sequence). Trimming removed 7 bases at V and 7 bases at J, with 10 bases between. As DNA, the CDR3 is TGTGCCAGCACTATCAGCGACGGGGAGCTGTTTTTT. Protein: CASTISDGELFF.

A note on this clonotype: A much larger clonotype is one base distant, so this may be a read error. The chain employs TRBV6-1 and TRBJ2-3; D unclear. V was shortened by 10 bases and J by 3 bases, with 20 bases between the two germline ends. Germline V gives CDR1 MNHNS, CDR2 SASEGT. The CDR3 loop spans 15 amino acids. CDR3 bases: TGTGCCAACAGACTCACTCCGAAAGATACAGATACGCAGTATTTT. As protein: CANRLTPKDTDTQYF.

There are many counts of this clonotype. The gene calls are TRBV27 and TRBJ1-2, with 7 bases matching TRBD1. This CDR3 has 15 amino acids. Trimming took 6 bases from V and 4 from J; bases not matched to a gene: 11. Per the germline V gene, CDR1 is MNHEY and CDR2 is SMNVEV (reference sequence). As DNA, the CDR3 is TGTGCCAGCAGACCTGGAACAGGGGTCGTCTATGGCTACACCTTC. Its translation is CASRPGTGVVYGYTF.

Only a few counts were recorded for this clonotype. Compared with germline, one end of the junction differs, possibly owing to a read error. The rearrangement links TRBV29-1 to TRBJ2-2; tentatively, D is TRBD1 (6 bases). This CDR3 spans 14 amino acids. Germline V CDR1 and CDR2: SQVTM, ANQGSEA. The CDR3 loop is CSVGLGAAGGQLFF. The CDR3 nucleotides read TGCAGCGTTGGTCTGGGGGCTGCTGGCGGGCAGCTGTTTTTT.

At least ten counts were recorded for this clonotype. The rearrangement uses TRBV28 and TRBJ2-3, with D unclear. The length of the CDR3 is 13 residues. In germline, CDR1 is MDHEN, CDR2 SYDVKM. V was clipped by 4 bases and J by 4 bases, with 9 bases between them. CDR3 amino acids: CASSSALPDTQYF. The CDR3 bases are TGTGCCAGCAGTTCAGCTCTCCCAGATACGCAGTATTTT.

The chain employs TRBV12-3 or TRBV12-4 and TRBJ2-1; TRBD2 is a possible D gene (5 bases). This CDR3 is built from 15 residues. The V end was cut by 4 bases, the J end by 9 bases, with 19 bases between. The CDR3 DNA sequence: TGTGCCAGCAGTTCCTTCCCGGGTCTCGGGATTGAGCAGTTCTTC. It is translated as CASSSFPGLGIEQFF.

This clonotype was seen repeatedly, ten times or more. The chain has TRBV5-1 and TRBJ2-3; perhaps TRBD2 as D (6 bases). Germline CDR1 reads SGHRS; CDR2 reads YFSETQ. Trimming cost V 7 bases and J 6 bases, with 6 bases left between them. There are 10 residues in the CDR3. The DNA of the CDR3 is TGCGCCAGCGGGGGGGATACGCAGTATTTT. The encoded protein is CASGGDTQYF.